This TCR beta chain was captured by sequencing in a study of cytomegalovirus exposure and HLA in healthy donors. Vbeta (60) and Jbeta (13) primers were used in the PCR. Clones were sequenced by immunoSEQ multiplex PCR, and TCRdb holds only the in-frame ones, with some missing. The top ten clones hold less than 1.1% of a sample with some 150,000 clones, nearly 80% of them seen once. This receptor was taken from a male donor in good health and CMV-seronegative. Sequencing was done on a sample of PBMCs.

The CDR3 loop reads CASSRQEGREQYF. The DNA of the CDR3 is TGTGCCAGCAGCCGGCAGGAGGGTAGGGAGCAGTACTTC. The J gene is TRBJ2-7, the V gene TRBV7-6; TRBD2 might be the D (6 bases). This CDR3 is built from 13 residues. Germline CDR1 SGHVS, CDR2 FNYEAQ. V lost 5 bases, J lost 7 bases, and 15 bases lay in between.